This T cell receptor beta chain emerged from a study of shared clonotypes between healthy human individuals. The investigators split CD4+ cells into a CD45RA+ naive subset and a CD45RA-negative memory subset. The CDR3 loop spans 11 amino acids. Germline values: CDR1 SGHTA, CDR2 FQGNSA. Trimming removed 3 bases from V and 16 bases from J, with 13 bases in between. Broader study findings: Tissue TCR repertoires likely differ from these blood-only repertoires. Clonotypes which were not shared had lower generation probabilities than clonotypes that all four donors shared. Despite large depth, rarefaction showed incomplete sorted-subset sequencing.

This clone has ten or more counts. Its cognate antigen is unknown. TCRdb keeps only in-frame clones here, not all; method: immunoSEQ multiplex PCR. The sample shows approximately 700,000 clones, around four fifths of them seen only once. Material: memory CD4+ T cells sorted from blood. The subset was: CD45RA-negative fraction. This sequence originates from a woman aged 25 to 39 in good health. The genes are TRBV7-2 and TRBJ1-3; unclear D gene. The CDR3 nucleotides are TGTGCCAGCAGCTTGGGCCCCGCGCGGTATTTT. This encodes CASSLGPARYF.